Described below is a single TCR beta chain sequence and its context. Produced via immunoSEQ multiplex PCR; TCRdb's table is partial and in-frame only. The sample contains more than 50,000 clones, roughly 87% of which appear only once. V gave up 5 bases and J gave up 5 bases, with 19 bases separating them. The CDR3 has 15 amino acids. Germline V lookup: CDR1 SGHNT, CDR2 YYREEE (reference sequence). The data were taken from a study of T cell changes during pregnancy in multiple sclerosis. The sequence derives from a female donor with multiple sclerosis, enrolled in a pregnancy study. The rearrangement uses TRBV5-4 and TRBJ2-5; TRBD2 might be the D (6 bases). Material: peripheral blood, obtained in the first trimester of pregnancy. In DNA form, the CDR3 reads TGTGCCAGCAGTCGGGACTGGCGCGGCGAGGAGACCCAGTACTTC. This codes for CASSRDWRGEETQYF.